Listed below are T cell receptor beta chains from one sample, sequenced in a study of blood T cell repertoires in COVID-19. Sequencing used immunoSEQ multiplex PCR; TCRdb keeps in-frame clones, though not all of them. The table records almost 35,000 clones, 80% of them present only once. Sequencing was carried out using peripheral blood. The receptors derive from a man older than 75 with acute or convalescent COVID-19. Both conserved end residues are trimmed from each CDR3.

TRBV18	TRBJ2-2	ASSPPSRGNTGELF
TRBV27	TRBJ2-1	ASSVVAQSNEQF
TRBV7-5	TRBJ1-4	ARSLQYRALATNEKLF
TRBV4-3	TRBJ2-2	ASSQVSTGNTGELF
TRBV3-1/TRBV3-2	TRBJ1-1	ASSESTHHGRKSTEAF
TRBV7-2	TRBJ2-1	ASSPMRGRNNEQF
TRBV19	TRBJ1-6	ASSMAQNPNSPLH
TRBV25-1	TRBJ2-7	ASSEGWLAGYEQY
TRBV3-1/TRBV3-2	TRBJ1-5	ASSQGGGGLNQPQH
TRBV6-2/TRBV6-3	TRBJ1-2	ASRYRGRSGYGYT
TRBV2	TRBJ2-2	ASSVRGFDTGELF
TRBV18	TRBJ1-2	ASSPPSGQGNGYT
TRBV5-1	TRBJ2-1	ASSSTSGGAPEQF
TRBV3-1/TRBV3-2	TRBJ2-5	ASSQGGGETQY
TRBV6-5	TRBJ2-7	ASSIQGNHEQY
TRBV5-5	TRBJ2-1	ASSTLSGQGYNEQF
TRBV11-3	TRBJ2-3	ASSRTDTQY
TRBV9	TRBJ2-3	ASSVEASQVVNTQY
TRBV7-9	TRBJ2-5	ASGPTGSWEETQY
TRBV11-1	TRBJ2-1	ASSVQGNPYNEQF
TRBV4-1	TRBJ2-7	ASSQGRGNYEQY
TRBV13	TRBJ1-2	ASSKGTSGYT
TRBV12-3/TRBV12-4	TRBJ1-2	ASSSRTGRGYT
TRBV7-3	TRBJ2-2	ASSLLASGGSGELF
TRBV15	TRBJ1-5	ATSRTPPGQSGQPQH
TRBV4-1	TRBJ2-3	ASSQGLAGVDTQY